The next 26 T cell receptor beta chains were all read from a single sample in a study of blood T cell repertoires in COVID-19. Libraries were prepared by immunoSEQ multiplex PCR; TCRdb keeps only in-frame clonotypes and omits some of them. The sample lists 160,000 or so clones, roughly four fifths occurring once. Input material: peripheral blood. These receptors originate from a human donor in a cohort sampled during active COVID-19.

The chain is built from TRBV9 and TRBJ2-2; TRBD1 might be the D (5 bases). V lost 1 base and J lost 8, with 12 bases in between. Germline values: CDR1 SGDLS, CDR2 YYNGEE. This CDR3 spans 14 amino acids. CDR3 nucleotides: TGTGCCAGCAGCGTACAGGGTAGGCAAGGGGAGCTGTTTTTT. It translates to CASSVQGRQGELFF.

This clone was seen only once. V is TRBV6-6 and J is TRBJ1-2; tentative D call: TRBD1 (6 bases). Trimming shortened V by 0 bases and J by 2 bases, and 7 bases separated the two germline ends. CDR1 MNHNY and CDR2 SVGAGI come from the germline V gene (reference sequence). The CDR3 covers 14 residues. The DNA of the CDR3 is TGTGCCAGCAGTTACTCGGGGGCAAACTATGGCTACACCTTC. Its translation is CASSYSGANYGYTF.

V gene TRBV6-4 combines with J gene TRBJ2-3; no firm D call. This CDR3 contains 14 residues. Trimming took 6 bases from V and 0 from J, leaving 10 bases between them. CDR1 is MRHNA and CDR2 is SNTAGT in the germline V gene. CDR3 DNA: TGTGCCAGCAGCGCGGTCGGTAGCACAGATACGCAGTATTTT. Amino acid sequence: CASSAVGSTDTQYF.

This clone was detected once. The chain links TRBV6-2 or TRBV6-3 to TRBJ2-7; D perhaps matches TRBD2 (5 bases). Germline V gene data show CDR1 as MNHEY and CDR2 as SVGEGT. The CDR3 is made up of 15 amino acids. V was trimmed by 2 bases and J by 5 bases, leaving 16 bases between them. The CDR3 DNA reads TGTGCCAGCAGTTACGGGCCAGGAGGATCCCACGAGCAGTACTTC. Protein product: CASSYGPGGSHEQYF.

The genes are TRBV2 and TRBJ2-7; 12 bases fit TRBD1. J lost 4 bases, V lost 4 bases, and 5 bases had no gene match. Germline CDR1 is SNHLY and CDR2 is FYNNEI. The CDR3 spans 15 residues. The CDR3 region has the DNA TGTGCCAGCAGTGGCGGGACAGGGGGCAGATACGAGCAGTACTTC. This sequence encodes CASSGGTGGRYEQYF.

CDR3 residues: CASSYSTYEQYF. The CDR3 nucleotides read TGTGCCAGCAGTTACTCCACATACGAGCAGTACTTC. The rearrangement uses TRBV6-2 or TRBV6-3 and TRBJ2-7, with D unresolved. This CDR3 is built from 12 residues. Germline values: CDR1 MNHEY, CDR2 SVGEGT. Deletions cut 0 bases from V and 4 bases from J, with 4 bases between.

The V call is TRBV6-5, the J call TRBJ2-5; possibly TRBD2 for D (5 bases). CDR1 MNHEY and CDR2 SVGAGI come from the germline V gene. V dropped 2 bases and J dropped 7 bases, with 11 bases sitting between them. The CDR3 extends over 13 amino acids. For the CDR3, the DNA is TGTGCCAGCAGTTACATTATTCGGGGGACCCAGTACTTC. Residues: CASSYIIRGTQYF.

DNA of the CDR3: TGTGCCAGCAGCCGTTGGACTAGCGGGGGGCTGGATGAGCAGTTCTTC. Translating it yields CASSRWTSGGLDEQFF. V and J are TRBV7-2 and TRBJ2-1; the match to TRBD2 covers 14 bases. With 5 bases clipped from V and 8 bases from J, the junction kept 8 bases outside the gene matches. Germline V gives CDR1 SGHTA, CDR2 FQGNSA. CDR3 size: 16 residues.

The chain employs TRBV27 and TRBJ1-2, with 7 positions matching TRBD1. Germline CDR1 is MNHEY and CDR2 is SMNVEV (reference sequence). The CDR3 covers 12 residues. V lost 5 bases to trimming and J lost 7 bases; unmatched junction nucleotides: 4. The CDR3 region is CASSPGGPGYTF. The CDR3 DNA follows: TGTGCCAGCAGTCCAGGGGGGCCTGGCTACACCTTC.

This clone was seen a single time. This chain links TRBV5-4 with TRBJ2-1; possibly TRBD2 for D (5 bases). The V end was cut by 0 bases, the J end by 5 bases, with 12 bases between. This CDR3 contains 15 residues. Germline loops: CDR1 SGHNT, CDR2 YYREEE (reference sequence). DNA of the CDR3: TGTGCCAGCAGCTTGGACGGGGAGACACACAATGAGCAGTTCTTC. It encodes CASSLDGETHNEQFF.

This clone was seen a few times. V is TRBV4-3 and J is TRBJ2-1, with 10 bases lining up with TRBD2. This CDR3 is built from 15 residues. Germline loops: CDR1 LGHNA, CDR2 YSLEER. V lost 3 bases to trimming and J lost 5 bases; unmatched junction nucleotides: 4. The CDR3 sequence: CASSHMTSGHNEQFF. For the CDR3, the DNA is TGCGCCAGCAGCCATATGACTAGCGGGCACAATGAGCAGTTCTTC.

The J gene is TRBJ2-7, the V gene TRBV7-2; 7 positions match TRBD2. V was clipped by 4 bases and J by 5 bases; unmatched bases: 8. Germline V gene data show CDR1 as SGHTA and CDR2 as FQGNSA. This CDR3 is 14 amino acids long. The DNA of the CDR3 is TGTGCCAGCAGCTGGGGGGGGGATTCCAACGAGCAGTACTTC. Translation gives CASSWGGDSNEQYF.

Written as DNA, the CDR3 is TGCAGCGTCCTACGACAGGGACCGAACACTGAAGCTTTCTTT. As protein: CSVLRQGPNTEAFF. This rearrangement joins TRBV29-1 to TRBJ1-1; 7 bases are shared with TRBD1. This CDR3 has 14 residues. V was clipped by 6 bases and J by 1 base; unmatched bases: 8. Germline CDR1 SQVTM, CDR2 ANQGSEA.

The chain uses TRBV7-2 and TRBJ2-1; 8 bases are a match to TRBD2. The V gene's germline CDR1 is SGHTA and CDR2 FQGNSA. V shed 5 bases, J shed 0 bases, and the junction held 9 bases outside the gene matches. This CDR3 region has 17 residues. The CDR3 spells CASSPPERGSSYNEQFF. CDR3 DNA: TGTGCCAGCAGCCCCCCGGAGCGGGGGAGCTCCTACAATGAGCAGTTCTTC.

V and J are TRBV21-1 and TRBJ1-4; the D segment call TRBD1 is taken from the table without a DNA check. TRBV21-1 is marked as a pseudogene. The CDR3 totals 20 residues. CDR3 coding DNA: TGTGCCAGCAGCAAAGGTGGGTGTGGGACAGGGGAGGCAACTAATGAAAAACTGTTTTTT. Amino acids: CASSKGGCGTGEATNEKLFF.

This chain links TRBV5-1 with TRBJ2-1, with 12 nucleotides matching TRBD2. V shed 3 bases, J shed 7 bases, and the junction held 8 bases outside the gene matches. The V gene's germline CDR1 is SGHRS and CDR2 YFSETQ. This CDR3 has 16 residues. CDR3 region: CASSYSSGRARNEQFF. The CDR3 DNA is TGCGCCAGCAGCTACTCTAGCGGGAGGGCCAGGAATGAGCAGTTCTTC.

CDR3 coding DNA: TGTGCCAGCCGTAGCGGGAGTGTCTTTGGTCCCTACGAGCAGTACTTC. Residues: CASRSGSVFGPYEQYF. The chain joins TRBV7-9 to TRBJ2-7, with TRBD2 matching 9 bases. Germline values: CDR1 SEHNR, CDR2 FQNEAQ (reference sequence). V dropped 8 bases and J dropped 2; count of bases not matched to a gene: 13. CDR3 size: 16 residues.

The chain recombines TRBV7-2 with TRBJ1-2; 7 positions match TRBD1. V lost 5 bases to trimming and J lost 6 bases; unmatched junction nucleotides: 21. This CDR3 contains 18 residues. Germline CDR1 reads SGHTA; CDR2 reads FQGNSA. The CDR3: CASSPRTGRFSNGDGYTF. The CDR3 region has the DNA TGTGCCAGCAGCCCGAGGACAGGTAGGTTTTCTAACGGGGATGGCTACACCTTC.

The chain has TRBV19 and TRBJ2-2; 7 nucleotides line up with TRBD1. V dropped 5 bases and J dropped 1; count of bases not matched to a gene: 4. Germline CDR1 is LNHDA and CDR2 is SQIVND (reference sequence). The CDR3 covers 15 residues. CDR3 residues: CASSQGQLNTGELFF. CDR3 DNA: TGTGCCAGTAGTCAGGGACAGCTGAACACCGGGGAGCTGTTTTTT. The full variable domain, with the rest looked up from reference TRBV19 and TRBJ2-2, is DGGITQSPKYLFRKEGQNVTLSCEQNLNHDAMYWYRQDPGQGLRLIYYSQIVNDFQKGDIAEGYSVSREKKESFPLTVTSAQKNPTAFYLCASSQGQLNTGELFFGEGSRLTVL.

The rearrangement uses TRBV9 and TRBJ2-3; D gene ambiguous. The length of the CDR3 is 10 residues. CDR1 and CDR2 from the germline V gene are SGDLS and YYNGEE. With 4 bases removed from V and 7 bases from J, the gap between germline ends came to 4 bases. As DNA, the CDR3 is TGTGCCAGCAGCTCAAATACGCAGTATTTT. It yields the protein CASSSNTQYF.

This clone is a singleton in its sample. The genes are TRBV7-8 and TRBJ2-2, with TRBD2 matching 10 bases. Germline CDR1 and CDR2: SGHVS and FQNEAQ. V lost 4 bases and J lost 3; bases outside the gene matches: 17. This CDR3 region has 20 residues. The CDR3 is CASSSWGASGRTFDTGELFF. CDR3 in DNA: TGTGCCAGCAGCTCCTGGGGGGCTAGCGGGAGAACTTTTGACACCGGGGAGCTGTTTTTT.

The chain uses TRBV30 and TRBJ1-2, with 7 bases aligning to TRBD1. The CDR3 runs 15 residues. The trim removed 2 bases at V and 0 bases at J, leaving 6 bases unmatched. Germline CDR1 GTSNPN, CDR2 SVGIG (reference sequence). Written as DNA, the CDR3 is TGTGCCTGGAGTCCCACAGGGGTCTCTAACTATGGCTACACCTTC. Its protein is CAWSPTGVSNYGYTF.

This clone was picked up one time. V usage is TRBV19 and J usage is TRBJ2-1, with a possible D match to TRBD1 (6 bases). There are 12 residues in the CDR3. The germline gives CDR1 LNHDA, CDR2 SQIVND (reference sequence). With 8 bases removed from V and 3 bases from J, the gap between germline ends came to 8 bases. The CDR3 bases are TGTGCCAGTCAGGACAGCTACAATGAGCAGTTCTTC. It specifies CASQDSYNEQFF.

This clone has just a few counts. The chain joins TRBV5-6 to TRBJ2-7; 8 nucleotides line up with TRBD2. From germline, CDR1 is SGHDT and CDR2 YYEEEE. The ends lost 1 base at V and 0 bases at J; junction bases unmatched: 6. The CDR3 is 16 amino acids. The CDR3 region is CASSLFTGGFSYEQYF. The CDR3 region has the DNA TGTGCCAGCAGCTTGTTTACGGGGGGGTTCTCCTACGAGCAGTACTTC.

The chain carries TRBV11-2 and TRBJ1-5; D gene unclear. The CDR3 has 13 residues. From germline, CDR1 is SGHAT and CDR2 FQNNGV. Trimming shortened V by 5 bases and J by 6 bases, and 11 bases separated the two germline ends. This chain's CDR3 is CASSPEVAQPQHF. The DNA for the CDR3 is TGTGCCAGCAGCCCGGAGGTAGCTCAGCCCCAGCATTTT.

The J gene is TRBJ1-5, the V gene TRBV6-6; D unclear. The CDR3 has 14 residues. V was trimmed by 0 bases and J by 0 bases, leaving 3 bases between them. The germline V gene has CDR1 MNHNY and CDR2 SVGAGI (reference sequence). In DNA form, the CDR3 reads TGTGCCAGCAGTTACTCCGGTAGCAATCAGCCCCAGCATTTT. Protein sequence: CASSYSGSNQPQHF.